Included here is one T cell receptor beta chain sequence, with context. The entry originates in a study of blood T cell repertoires in COVID-19. Produced via immunoSEQ multiplex PCR; TCRdb's table is partial and in-frame only. Among fewer than 150,000 clones listed, 84% were seen once. Germline loops: CDR1 MNHEY, CDR2 SMNVEV (reference sequence). This CDR3 comprises 16 residues. V shed 2 bases and J shed 2 bases, with 14 bases lying between them. This sequence joins TRBV27 and TRBJ2-3, with D perhaps TRBD2 (6 bases). Input material: peripheral blood. The sequence was collected from a woman aged 80 or over in a cohort sampled during active or convalescent COVID-19. CDR3 sequence (DNA): TGTGCCAGCAGTTTAGTTGGGGGGTCTAACACAGATACGCAGTATTTT. Translated, it gives CASSLVGGSNTDTQYF.